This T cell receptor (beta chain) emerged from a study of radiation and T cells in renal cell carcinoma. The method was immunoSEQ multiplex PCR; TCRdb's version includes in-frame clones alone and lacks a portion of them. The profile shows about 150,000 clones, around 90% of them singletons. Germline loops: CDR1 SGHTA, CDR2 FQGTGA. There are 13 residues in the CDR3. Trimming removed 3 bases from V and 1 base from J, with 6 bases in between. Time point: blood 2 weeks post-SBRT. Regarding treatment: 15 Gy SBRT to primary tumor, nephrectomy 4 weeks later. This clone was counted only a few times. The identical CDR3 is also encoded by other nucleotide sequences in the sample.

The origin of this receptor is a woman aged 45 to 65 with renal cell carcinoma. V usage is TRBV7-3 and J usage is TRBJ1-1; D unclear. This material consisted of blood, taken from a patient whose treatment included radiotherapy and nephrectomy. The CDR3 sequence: CASSFGSNTEAFF. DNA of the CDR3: TGTGCCAGCAGCTTCGGGTCGAACACTGAAGCTTTCTTT.